One and the same sample provided the 24 T cell receptor beta chains below, sequenced in a study of PD-1 blockade in classical Hodgkin lymphoma. Clones were read by immunoSEQ multiplex PCR, and TCRdb kept only the in-frame ones, dropping some. The sample yields fewer than 15,000 clones, more than 65% seen once. After autologous stem cell transplantation all patients relapsed, and prior brentuximab vedotin exposure differed between cohorts. Thawed PBMCs were the source of CD8+ T cells, obtained through magnetic negative selection. Sample: CD8+ T cells from blood, taken at baseline. Receptor source: a human donor with classical Hodgkin lymphoma.

The chain carries TRBV7-8 and TRBJ2-7; 13 nucleotides line up with TRBD2. Trimming removed 5 bases from V and 7 bases from J; junction bases left unmatched: 8. CDR3 length: 15 residues. Germline V gives CDR1 SGHVS, CDR2 FQNEAQ. CDR3 sequence reads: CASSTSGLAGQEQYF. DNA of the CDR3: TGTGCCAGCAGCACGTCGGGACTAGCGGGACAAGAGCAGTACTTC.

This chain joins TRBV9 and TRBJ2-7; TRBD2 is a possible D gene (7 bases). Trimming shortened V by 6 bases and J by 1 base, and 14 bases separated the two germline ends. The CDR3 extends over 14 amino acids. Germline V gene data show CDR1 as SGDLS and CDR2 as YYNGEE. The CDR3 region is CASTPGGSSYEQYF. The CDR3 bases are TGTGCCAGCACCCCGGGGGGCTCATCCTACGAGCAGTACTTC.

This clone is categorized as large. The genes are TRBV5-6 and TRBJ1-1, with a tentative D call TRBD1 (5 bases). CDR1 and CDR2 from the germline V gene are SGHDT and YYEEEE. The CDR3 totals 14 residues. The V gene lost 5 bases and the J gene lost 4 bases, with 15 bases spanning the gap. The CDR3 DNA reads as TGTGCCAGCAGTCGAGTAACCGGGGCCACTGAAGCTTTCTTT. It is translated as CASSRVTGATEAFF.

This chain uses TRBV7-2 with TRBJ1-1; D gene unclear. V was cut by 3 bases and J by 2 bases, with 13 bases left in between. Looked up from germline, CDR1 is SGHTA and CDR2 is FQGNSA. This CDR3 has 15 amino acids. The CDR3 sequence is CASSFSITANTEAFF. The CDR3 DNA sequence: TGTGCCAGCAGCTTTTCAATAACAGCCAACACTGAAGCTTTCTTT. Full variable domain (rest looked up from reference TRBV7-2 and TRBJ1-1): GAGVSQSPSNKVTEKGKDVELRCDPISGHTALYWYRQSLGQGLEFLIYFQGNSAPDKSGLPSDRFSAERTGGSVSTLTIQRTQQEDSAVYLCASSFSITANTEAFFGQGTRLTVV.

CDR3 coding DNA: TGTGCCAGCAGCTCGACAACTGGACAGGCGCTCTCCTACGAGCAGTACTTC. Its translation is CASSSTTGQALSYEQYF. V and J are TRBV5-6 and TRBJ2-7, with TRBD1 matching over 7 bases. With 3 bases clipped from V and 0 bases from J, the junction kept 12 bases outside the gene matches. Germline lookup yields CDR1 SGHDT and CDR2 YYEEEE. This CDR3 region has 17 residues.

This clone was seen only a few times. The CDR3 reads CASSQLTGEYEQYF. The CDR3 region has the DNA TGCGCCAGCAGCCAACTTACAGGGGAATACGAGCAGTACTTC. The V call is TRBV4-1, the J call TRBJ2-7; TRBD1 matches 7 bases. The length of the CDR3 is 14 residues. CDR1 and CDR2 from the germline V gene are MGHRA and YSYEKL. The ends lost 2 bases at V and 4 bases at J; junction bases unmatched: 5.

The chain couples TRBV15 to TRBJ1-1; TRBD1 might be the D (6 bases). The germline V gene has CDR1 LNHNV and CDR2 YYDKDF (reference sequence). This CDR3 comprises 16 residues. Deletions cut 2 bases from V and 1 base from J, with 14 bases between. The CDR3 coding sequence is TGTGCCACCAGCAGATGGTTTAGGGGGGGGAACACTGAAGCTTTCTTT. Protein product: CATSRWFRGGNTEAFF.

The chain combines TRBV27 with TRBJ1-1, with D perhaps matching TRBD1 (6 bases). The CDR3 sequence is 15 residues long. Germline V gene sequence: CDR1 MNHEY, CDR2 SMNVEV (reference sequence). Trimming removed 7 bases from V and 1 base from J, with 16 bases in between. For the CDR3, the DNA is TGTGCCAGCACCCTTACGGGACACTCGAACACTGAAGCTTTCTTT. Translated, it gives CASTLTGHSNTEAFF.

For this clone: Distinct nucleotide sequences in the sample also encode this CDR3. The J gene is TRBJ1-1, the V gene TRBV19; D gene ambiguous. The length of the CDR3 is 12 residues. V lost 6 bases and J 1 base, leaving 6 bases between the germline ends. Germline-derived CDR1 and CDR2 are LNHDA and SQIVND (reference sequence). This CDR3 reads CASRPGNTEAFF. DNA for the CDR3: TGTGCCAGTAGGCCGGGGAACACTGAAGCTTTCTTT.

The V call is TRBV13, the J call TRBJ2-7; 7 bases match TRBD1. Germline V gene lookup returns CDR1 PRHDT and CDR2 FYEKMQ (reference sequence). The CDR3 covers 12 residues. J was trimmed by 2 bases and V by 9 bases; bases with no gene match: 4. CDR3 bases: TGTGCCAGTCGACAGGGAGCCTACGAGCAGTACTTC. Translated: CASRQGAYEQYF.

This sequence joins TRBV19 and TRBJ2-7, with 10 positions matching TRBD1. The V and J ends lost 3 bases and 5 bases, in that order; junction bases with no gene match: 10. The CDR3 is 16 residues long. Germline lookup yields CDR1 LNHDA and CDR2 SQIVND (reference sequence). CDR3 sequence reads: CASSMVPGQGTHEQYF. The CDR3 bases are TGTGCCAGTAGTATGGTTCCGGGACAGGGGACTCACGAGCAGTACTTC.

This clone was recorded a few times. The gene calls are TRBV10-3 and TRBJ1-1, with TRBD1 identical over 9 bases. The CDR3 length is 21 residues. J gave up 1 base and V 3 bases, and 21 bases lay outside the gene matches. Per germline, CDR1 ENHRY and CDR2 SYGVKD. The CDR3 here is CAISDLGLGSGGDRENTEAFF. CDR3 sequence (DNA): TGTGCCATCAGTGACCTAGGCTTAGGCTCCGGCGGGGACAGGGAGAACACTGAAGCTTTCTTT.

The rearrangement links TRBV11-2 to TRBJ1-4, with TRBD1 identical over 7 bases. The CDR3 contains 15 residues. Germline-derived CDR1 and CDR2 are SGHAT and FQNNGV. V was clipped by 2 bases and J by 0 bases; unmatched bases: 0. The CDR3 DNA reads as TGTGCCAGCAGCTTACAGGGGGCAACTAATGAAAAACTGTTTTTT. Translation: CASSLQGATNEKLFF.

This clone was seen once. This chain links TRBV7-6 with TRBJ2-5; no clear D. Trimming cost V 5 bases and J 2 bases, with 15 bases left between them. This CDR3 is built from 15 residues. From germline, CDR1 is SGHVS and CDR2 FNYEAQ. The CDR3, as DNA: TGTGCCAGCAGCCTCACCCCTAGGGCTCAAGAGACCCAGTACTTC. This gives the protein CASSLTPRAQETQYF. Supplemented by reference TRBV7-6 and TRBJ2-5, the full variable domain reads GAGVSQSPRYKVTKRGQDVALRCDPISGHVSLYWYRQALGQGPEFLTYFNYEAQQDKSGLPNDRFSAERPEGSISTLTIQRTEQRDSAMYRCASSLTPRAQETQYFGPGTRLLVL.

The V call is TRBV29-1, the J call TRBJ2-5; no clear D. CDR3 length: 15 residues. Per the germline V gene, CDR1 is SQVTM and CDR2 is ANQGSEA. Deletions cut 4 bases from V and 1 base from J, with 16 bases between. The CDR3 sequence: CSVGGPLGPQETQYF. CDR3 nucleotides: TGCAGCGTTGGAGGACCCCTGGGTCCCCAAGAGACCCAGTACTTC.

The chain recombines TRBV28 with TRBJ1-5; D unclear. Trimming took 3 bases from V and 0 from J, leaving 6 bases between them. Germline values: CDR1 MDHEN, CDR2 SYDVKM. The CDR3 extends over 14 amino acids. The CDR3 reads CASSFVYSNQPQHF. CDR3 sequence (DNA): TGTGCCAGCAGTTTCGTTTATAGCAATCAGCCCCAGCATTTT.

V gene TRBV28 combines with J gene TRBJ2-4; maybe TRBD1 (5 bases). The CDR3 is made up of 15 amino acids. With 2 bases removed from V and 1 base from J, the gap between germline ends came to 9 bases. Looked up from germline, CDR1 is MDHEN and CDR2 is SYDVKM. The CDR3 bases are TGTGCCAGCAGTTTAAGGGGTTATGCCAAAAACATTCAGTACTTC. This translates into CASSLRGYAKNIQYF. The variable domain in full, with the rest retrieved from reference TRBV28 and TRBJ2-4, is DVKVTQSSRYLVKRTGEKVFLECVQDMDHENMFWYRQDPGLGLRLIYFSYDVKMKEKGDIPEGYSVSREKKERFSLILESASTNQTSMYLCASSLRGYAKNIQYFGAGTRLSVL.

The rearrangement uses TRBV27 and TRBJ1-2, with a weak D call TRBD1 (5 bases). Trimming took 2 bases from V and 5 from J, leaving 9 bases between them. The CDR3 spans 13 residues. Germline lookup yields CDR1 MNHEY and CDR2 SMNVEV (reference sequence). CDR3 bases: TGTGCCAGCAGTTTAAAATCAGGGTATGGCTACACCTTC. Its translation is CASSLKSGYGYTF.

CDR3 protein: CASSLGGQYNEQFF. CDR3 DNA sequence: TGTGCCAGCAGCTTAGGGGGGCAATACAATGAGCAGTTCTTC. J is TRBJ2-1 and V is TRBV7-2, with a possible D match to TRBD1 (6 bases). In germline, CDR1 is SGHTA, CDR2 FQGNSA. Trimming pared 1 base from V and 4 bases from J, leaving 8 bases between. This CDR3 is 14 amino acids long.

V and J are TRBV5-1 and TRBJ2-7, with 8 bases fitting TRBD2. Trimming removed 4 bases from V and 2 bases from J; junction bases left unmatched: 11. Germline loops: CDR1 SGHRS, CDR2 YFSETQ. The CDR3 runs to 16 residues. CDR3 DNA: TGCGCCAGCAGCCCCCCGCTAGCGGGTGGAGCCTACGAGCAGTACTTC. Residues: CASSPPLAGGAYEQYF.

This CDR3 is CASSFEGDTQYF. CDR3 in DNA: TGTGCCAGCAGTTTTGAGGGAGATACGCAGTATTTT. The chain uses TRBV6-6 and TRBJ2-3; possible D gene TRBD2, 5 bases. Trimming left V 4 bases short and J 5 bases short, with 7 bases between. Germline CDR1 and CDR2: MNHNY and SVGAGI (reference sequence). This CDR3 region has 12 residues.

This chain connects TRBV7-2 to TRBJ2-5; TRBD1 might be the D (5 bases). Germline CDR1 SGHTA, CDR2 FQGNSA. V dropped 3 bases and J dropped 6 bases, with 11 bases sitting between them. This CDR3 contains 13 residues. The CDR3 here is CASSFVSGKTQYF. In DNA form, the CDR3 reads TGTGCCAGCAGCTTTGTCTCAGGGAAGACCCAGTACTTC.

V gene TRBV28 combines with J gene TRBJ2-1; TRBD1 matches at 7 bases. Looked up from germline, CDR1 is MDHEN and CDR2 is SYDVKM. The CDR3 length is 14 residues. Trimming at V came to 7 bases and at J to 4 bases, leaving 7 bases not matched to a gene. The CDR3 reads CASKLGTDYNEQFF. CDR3 in DNA: TGTGCCAGCAAACTGGGGACAGATTACAATGAGCAGTTCTTC.

As regards this clone: A junction boundary mismatches the germline segment, possibly from a read error. The chain combines TRBV28 with TRBJ1-4, with D possibly matching TRBD1 (5 bases). This CDR3 spans 15 amino acids. Looked up from germline, CDR1 is MDHEN and CDR2 is SYDVKM. The CDR3 sequence is CASSQGYQGEKGSTF. The CDR3 bases are TGTGCCAGCAGTCAAGGATATCAGGGAGAGAAGGGATCCACTTTT. Drawing the rest from reference TRBV28 and TRBJ1-4, the complete variable domain is DVKVTQSSRYLVKRTGEKVFLECVQDMDHENMFWYRQDPGLGLRLIYFSYDVKMKEKGDIPEGYSVSREKKERFSLILESASTNQTSMYLCASSQGYQGEKGSTFGSGTQLSVL.